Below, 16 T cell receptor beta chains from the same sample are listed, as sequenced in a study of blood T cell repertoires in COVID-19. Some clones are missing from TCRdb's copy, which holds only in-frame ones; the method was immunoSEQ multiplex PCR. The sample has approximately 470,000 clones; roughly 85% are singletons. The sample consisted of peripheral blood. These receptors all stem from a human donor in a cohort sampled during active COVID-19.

CDR3 DNA: TGTGCCAGCAAGGCGGACAGGACCGTCTACGAGCAGTACTTC. Residues: CASKADRTVYEQYF. The genes are TRBV2 and TRBJ2-7; 7 nucleotides match TRBD1. V shed 7 bases and J 3 bases; nucleotides not matched to a gene: 9. CDR3 size: 14 residues. Germline V CDR1 and CDR2: SNHLY, FYNNEI.

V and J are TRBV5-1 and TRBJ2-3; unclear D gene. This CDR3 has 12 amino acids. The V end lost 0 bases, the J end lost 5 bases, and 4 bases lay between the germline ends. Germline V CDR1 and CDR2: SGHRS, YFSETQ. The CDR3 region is CASSLAGDTQYF. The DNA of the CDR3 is TGCGCCAGCAGCTTGGCCGGAGATACGCAGTATTTT.

CDR3 bases: TGTGCCAGCAGTACCGACGCTTCCCTCGGGGATACGCAGTATTTT. This encodes CASSTDASLGDTQYF. The chain has TRBV28 and TRBJ2-3; D ambiguous. The CDR3 runs 15 residues. Germline V gives CDR1 MDHEN, CDR2 SYDVKM. Trimming stripped 5 bases from V and 6 bases from J, with 18 bases between.

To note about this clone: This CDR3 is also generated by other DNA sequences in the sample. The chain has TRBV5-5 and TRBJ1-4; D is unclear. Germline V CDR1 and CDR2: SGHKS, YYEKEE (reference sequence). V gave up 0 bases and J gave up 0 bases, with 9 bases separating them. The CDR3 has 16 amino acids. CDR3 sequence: CASSLGASPTNEKLFF. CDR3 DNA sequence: TGTGCCAGCAGCTTGGGGGCTTCCCCAACTAATGAAAAACTGTTTTTT.

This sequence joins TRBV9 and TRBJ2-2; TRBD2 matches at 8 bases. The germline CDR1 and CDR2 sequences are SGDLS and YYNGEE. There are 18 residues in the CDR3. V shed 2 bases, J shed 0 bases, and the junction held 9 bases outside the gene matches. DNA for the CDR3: TGTGCCAGCAGCGTTATGCGGGGGGCTGTCTCGAACACCGGGGAGCTGTTTTTT. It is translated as CASSVMRGAVSNTGELFF.

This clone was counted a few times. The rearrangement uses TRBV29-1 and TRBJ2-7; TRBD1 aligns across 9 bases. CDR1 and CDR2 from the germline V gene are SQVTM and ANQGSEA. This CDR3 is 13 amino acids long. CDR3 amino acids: CRTPWDRDNEQYF. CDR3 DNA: TGCAGGACCCCCTGGGACAGGGACAACGAGCAGTACTTC.

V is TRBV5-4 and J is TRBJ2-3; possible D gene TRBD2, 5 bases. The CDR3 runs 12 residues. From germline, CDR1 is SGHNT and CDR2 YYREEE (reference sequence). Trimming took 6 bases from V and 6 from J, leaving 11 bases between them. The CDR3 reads CASTFERDTQYF. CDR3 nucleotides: TGTGCCAGCACCTTCGAGCGGGATACGCAGTATTTT.

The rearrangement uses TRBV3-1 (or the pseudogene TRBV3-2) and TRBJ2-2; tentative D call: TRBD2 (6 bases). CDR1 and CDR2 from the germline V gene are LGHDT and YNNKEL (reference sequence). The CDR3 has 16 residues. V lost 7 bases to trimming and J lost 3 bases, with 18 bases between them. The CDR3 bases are TGTGCCAGCAAAACGGCCTCGAGCGGGTACACCGGGGAGCTGTTTTTT. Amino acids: CASKTASSGYTGELFF.

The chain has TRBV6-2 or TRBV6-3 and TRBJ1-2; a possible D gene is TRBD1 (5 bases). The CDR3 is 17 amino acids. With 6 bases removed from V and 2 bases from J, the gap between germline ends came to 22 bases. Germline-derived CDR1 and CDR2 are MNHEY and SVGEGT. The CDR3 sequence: CASSDSPATRVNYGYTF. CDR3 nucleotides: TGTGCCAGCAGCGACAGCCCGGCGACGAGAGTCAACTATGGCTACACCTTC.

CDR3 coding DNA: TGTGCCAGCAGGGGACTAGCATCCTACGAGCAGTACTTC. Encoded protein: CASRGLASYEQYF. The chain links TRBV3-1 (or the pseudogene TRBV3-2) to TRBJ2-7, with 9 nucleotides matching TRBD2. V lost 6 bases, J lost 1 base, and 1 base stayed unmatched. The CDR3 has 13 amino acids. The germline V gene has CDR1 LGHDT and CDR2 YNNKEL (reference sequence).

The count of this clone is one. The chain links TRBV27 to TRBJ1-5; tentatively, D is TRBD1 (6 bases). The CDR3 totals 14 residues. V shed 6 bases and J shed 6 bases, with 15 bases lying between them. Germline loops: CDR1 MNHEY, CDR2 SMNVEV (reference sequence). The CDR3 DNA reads TGTGCCAGCAGCCTGGTGAGAGGGGGTCAGCCCCAGCATTTT. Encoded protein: CASSLVRGGQPQHF.

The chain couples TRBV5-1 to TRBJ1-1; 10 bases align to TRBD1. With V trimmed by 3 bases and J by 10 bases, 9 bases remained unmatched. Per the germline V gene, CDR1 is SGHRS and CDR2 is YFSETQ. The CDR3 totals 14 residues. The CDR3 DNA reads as TGCGCCAGCAGCTGGGACAGGGGCTCTCGGGGAGCTTTCTTT. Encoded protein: CASSWDRGSRGAFF.

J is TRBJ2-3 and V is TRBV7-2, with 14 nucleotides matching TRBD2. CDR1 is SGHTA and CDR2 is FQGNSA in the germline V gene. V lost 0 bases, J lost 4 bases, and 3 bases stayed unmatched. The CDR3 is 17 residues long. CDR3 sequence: CASSLATSGRAADTQYF. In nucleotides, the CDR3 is TGTGCCAGCAGCTTAGCGACTAGCGGGAGGGCTGCAGATACGCAGTATTTT.

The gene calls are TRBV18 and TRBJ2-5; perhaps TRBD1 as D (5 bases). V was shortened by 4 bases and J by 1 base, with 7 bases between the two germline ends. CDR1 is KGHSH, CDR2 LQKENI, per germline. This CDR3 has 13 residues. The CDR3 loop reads CASSRGGQETQYF. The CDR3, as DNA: TGTGCCAGCTCACGGGGCGGCCAAGAGACCCAGTACTTC.

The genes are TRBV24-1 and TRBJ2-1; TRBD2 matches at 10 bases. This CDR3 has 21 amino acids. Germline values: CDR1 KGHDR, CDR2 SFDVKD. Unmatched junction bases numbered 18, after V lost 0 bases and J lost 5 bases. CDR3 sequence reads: CATSDLRPSGSLFLGHNEQFF. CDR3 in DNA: TGTGCCACCAGTGATTTGCGGCCTAGCGGGAGTTTATTTTTGGGGCACAATGAGCAGTTCTTC.

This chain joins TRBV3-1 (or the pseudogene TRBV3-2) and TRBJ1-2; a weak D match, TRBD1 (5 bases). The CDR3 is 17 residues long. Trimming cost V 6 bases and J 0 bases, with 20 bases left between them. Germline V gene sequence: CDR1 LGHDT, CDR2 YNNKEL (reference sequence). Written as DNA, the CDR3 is TGTGCCAGCAGTCCATTGGGGCCTCTTAACTCTAACTATGGCTACACCTTC. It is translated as CASSPLGPLNSNYGYTF.